The 18 T cell receptor beta chains reported below all come from one sample, sequenced in a study of T-cell reconstitution after alpha-beta-depleted transplantation in children. The library targeted TCRbeta and was prepared with unique molecular identifiers. From the PCR reads, TCRdb called clonotypes with MiXCR, one entry per CDR3 protein. The sample holds 700,000 to 950,000 distinct CDR3 sequences, under 20% seen once. The source was PBMCs, mostly from graft donor cells, collected 360 days after TCRalphabeta/CD19-depleted stem cell transplant. The origin of the receptors is a male patient aged 10 to 17 who had a stem cell transplant for acute lymphoblastic leukemia, so the T cells may come from the graft donor.

This sequence joins TRBV29-1 and TRBJ2-4; 7 bases line up with TRBD1. Germline loops: CDR1 SQVTM, CDR2 ANQGSEA. V shed 6 bases, J shed 0 bases, and the junction held 5 bases outside the gene matches. This CDR3 spans 14 amino acids. As DNA, the CDR3 is TGCAGCGTCCAGGGGGTTATAGCCAAAAACATTCAGTACTTC. Encoded protein: CSVQGVIAKNIQYF.

This clonotype came up a few times. This chain joins TRBV4-1 and TRBJ2-3, with D possibly being TRBD1 or TRBD2 (6 bases each). CDR1 is MGHRA, CDR2 YSYEKL, per germline. Trimming took 1 base from V and 7 from J, leaving 21 bases between them. The CDR3 has 17 residues. The CDR3 loop is CASSQAPPRGVTYTQYF. The CDR3 bases are TGCGCCAGCAGCCAAGCCCCACCGAGGGGGGTTACTTATACGCAGTATTTT.

Ten or more counts support this clonotype. The rearrangement joins TRBV12-3 or TRBV12-4 to TRBJ1-3; D unclear. This CDR3 has 11 amino acids. V was trimmed by 7 bases and J by 9 bases, leaving 10 bases between them. CDR3 sequence reads: CASTPFRTIYF. The CDR3 region has the DNA TGTGCCAGCACCCCTTTTCGCACCATATATTTT.

The gene calls are TRBV11-1 and TRBJ2-7; D possibly matches TRBD1 or TRBD2 (5 bases each). The length of the CDR3 is 19 residues. Germline V CDR1 and CDR2: SGHAT, FQDESV (reference sequence). The V gene lost 4 bases and the J gene lost 0 bases, with 25 bases spanning the gap. The CDR3: CASSSPMAGEFRDSYEQYF. The DNA for the CDR3 is TGTGCCAGCAGCTCTCCTATGGCCGGGGAGTTCAGGGACTCCTACGAGCAGTACTTC.

This clonotype occurred many times. The junction and the germline gene differ at one end; a read error may be behind it. This chain uses TRBV5-1 with TRBJ2-1; D is perhaps TRBD1 (5 bases). Germline V gene data show CDR1 as SGHRS and CDR2 as YFSETQ. This CDR3 region has 12 residues. Here the CDR3 DNA reads TGTGCCAGCAGTTTACAGGACAATGAGCAGTTCTTC. Translating it yields CASSLQDNEQFF.

This clonotype has a handful of counts. This rearrangement joins TRBV13 to TRBJ2-1; TRBD2 might be the D (5 bases). Looked up from germline, CDR1 is PRHDT and CDR2 is FYEKMQ (reference sequence). V gave up 1 base and J gave up 9 bases, with 19 bases separating them. The CDR3 covers 16 residues. The DNA for the CDR3 is TGTGCCAGCAGCTTAGAACTAGAGCGGCTCTGGGCTGAGCAGTTCTTC. Translation: CASSLELERLWAEQFF.

CDR3 in amino acids: CASSQGPFTQYF. DNA of the CDR3: TGTGCCAGCAGCCAAGGACCATTTACGCAGTATTTT. The chain carries TRBV12-3 or TRBV12-4 and TRBJ2-3, with D unclear. This CDR3 spans 12 amino acids. V shed 6 bases and J shed 8 bases, with 12 bases lying between them.

For the CDR3, the DNA is TGTGCCAGTAGTATGAGTGGGCTAGCGTTTTACAATGAGCAGTTCTTC. Encoded protein: CASSMSGLAFYNEQFF. The chain links TRBV19 to TRBJ2-1; tentative D call: TRBD2 (6 bases). The V end was cut by 3 bases, the J end by 4 bases, with 16 bases between. Germline V lookup: CDR1 LNHDA, CDR2 SQIVND (reference sequence). The CDR3 sequence is 16 residues long.

This clonotype was counted only a few times. This chain connects TRBV5-1 to TRBJ1-2; D call uncertain. Per germline, CDR1 SGHRS and CDR2 YFSETQ. V gave up 0 bases and J gave up 3 bases, with 9 bases separating them. The CDR3 sequence is 14 residues long. Here the CDR3 DNA reads TGCGCCAGCAGCTTGGGTCAGGCCTACTATGGCTACACCTTC. The encoded protein is CASSLGQAYYGYTF.

This chain joins TRBV5-1 and TRBJ2-1, with 11 bases that match TRBD2. V trimming: 5 bases; J trimming: 7 bases; junction bases outside the gene matches: 8. There are 15 residues in the CDR3. Germline V lookup: CDR1 SGHRS, CDR2 YFSETQ. CDR3 coding DNA: TGCGCCAGCAGGCCTACTAGCGGGAGTGGGAATGAGCAGTTCTTC. It is translated as CASRPTSGSGNEQFF.

This clonotype was seen a few times. V gene TRBV30 combines with J gene TRBJ2-2, with TRBD1 matching 8 bases. J gave up 2 bases and V 3 bases, and 2 bases lay outside the gene matches. The germline gives CDR1 GTSNPN, CDR2 SVGIG (reference sequence). The CDR3 is 14 amino acids. CDR3 nucleotides: TGTGCCTGGAGGGACAGGGTTAACACCGGGGAGCTGTTTTTT. This gives the protein CAWRDRVNTGELFF. The complete variable domain, with remaining parts taken from reference TRBV30 and TRBJ2-2, reads SQTIHQWPATLVQPVGSPLSLECTVEGTSNPNLYWYRQAAGRGLQLLFYSVGIGQISSEVPQNLSASRPQDRQFILSSKKLLLSDSGFYLCAWRDRVNTGELFFGEGSRLTVL.

This clonotype occurred a few times. V and J are TRBV7-3 and TRBJ1-3, with D unclear. The V end was cut by 5 bases, the J end by 0 bases, with 11 bases between. Germline V gene lookup returns CDR1 SGHTA and CDR2 FQGTGA. The CDR3 runs 15 residues. The CDR3 DNA follows: TGTGCCAGCAGCGCCGAAGGGAGCTCTGGAAACACCATATATTTT. Translation gives CASSAEGSSGNTIYF.

This clonotype came up a few times. This chain joins TRBV9 and TRBJ1-2, with D uncertain. The CDR3 runs to 17 residues. Trimming removed 0 bases at V and 0 bases at J, with 15 bases between. Germline V CDR1 and CDR2: SGDLS, YYNGEE. The DNA for the CDR3 is TGTGCCAGCAGCGTAGAATTGGGTACAGCGTCTAACTATGGCTACACCTTC. Translating it yields CASSVELGTASNYGYTF.

V and J are TRBV5-1 and TRBJ2-2; perhaps TRBD2 as D (5 bases). V lost 4 bases, J lost 4 bases, and 14 bases lay in between. The CDR3 is made up of 15 amino acids. The germline V gene has CDR1 SGHRS and CDR2 YFSETQ. The CDR3 region is CASSPGEIRTGELFF. CDR3 nucleotides: TGCGCCAGCAGCCCCGGGGAGATTCGCACCGGGGAGCTGTTTTTT.

The chain uses TRBV12-3 or TRBV12-4 and TRBJ2-6; 7 nucleotides match TRBD1. V was pared by 6 bases and J by 0 bases, with 8 bases of the junction left unmatched. This CDR3 region has 17 residues. The CDR3 region is CASSYRGSHSGANVLTF. For the CDR3, the DNA is TGTGCCAGCAGCTACAGGGGATCTCACTCTGGGGCCAACGTCCTGACTTTC.

The genes are TRBV3-1 and TRBJ2-1; the match to TRBD2 covers 10 bases. J lost 6 bases, V lost 4 bases, and 21 bases had no gene match. The CDR3 contains 20 residues. Germline loops: CDR1 LGHDT, CDR2 YNNKEL (reference sequence). The CDR3 here is CASSLVIPGLAYDGRNEQFF. The CDR3 DNA reads TGTGCCAGCAGCCTCGTGATCCCGGGACTAGCGTATGATGGTCGCAATGAGCAGTTCTTC.

This chain uses TRBV12-3 or TRBV12-4 with TRBJ2-3; D could derive from TRBD1 or TRBD2 (5 bases each). CDR3 length equals 16 residues. V lost 6 bases and J 1 base, leaving 17 bases between the germline ends. CDR3 sequence: CASRQTGTARTDTQYF. DNA of the CDR3: TGTGCCAGCAGACAGACCGGGACCGCCCGCACAGATACGCAGTATTTT.

A few counts support this clonotype. V usage is TRBV5-1 and J usage is TRBJ2-7, with 7 bases identical to TRBD1. The CDR3 sequence is 15 residues long. The J segment lost 7 bases and the V segment lost 1 base, leaving 11 bases of the junction unmatched. Looked up from germline, CDR1 is SGHRS and CDR2 is YFSETQ. Written as DNA, the CDR3 is TGCGCCAGCAGCTTGTGGGCCCGACAGGGCCGAGAGCAGTACTTC. Encoded protein: CASSLWARQGREQYF.